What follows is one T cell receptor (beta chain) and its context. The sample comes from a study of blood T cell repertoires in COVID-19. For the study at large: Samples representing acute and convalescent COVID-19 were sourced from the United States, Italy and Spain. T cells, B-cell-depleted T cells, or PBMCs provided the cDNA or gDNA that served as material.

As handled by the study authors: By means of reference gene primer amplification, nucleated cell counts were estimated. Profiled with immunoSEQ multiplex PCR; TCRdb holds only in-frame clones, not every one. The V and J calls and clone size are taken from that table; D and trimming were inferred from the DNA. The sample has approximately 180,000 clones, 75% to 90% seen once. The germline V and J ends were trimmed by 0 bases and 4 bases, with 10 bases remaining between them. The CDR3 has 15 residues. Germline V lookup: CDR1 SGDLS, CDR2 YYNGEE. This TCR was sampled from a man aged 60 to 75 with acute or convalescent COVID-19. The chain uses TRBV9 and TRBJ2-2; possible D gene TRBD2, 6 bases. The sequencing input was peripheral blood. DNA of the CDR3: TGTGCCAGCAGCGTAGTCGGCGGGACCACCGGGGAGCTGTTTTTT. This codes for CASSVVGGTTGELFF.